Shown below are 15 T cell receptor beta chains from a single sample sequenced in a study of T-cell memory formation after mild COVID-19. TCRdb ran MiXCR on the 5' RACE reads and lists one entry per CDR3 protein. The data contain over 120,000 distinct CDR3 sequences, about 19% of them singletons. The sequenced sample was PBMCs or a T cell subset sorted from them (not recorded which). The origin of the receptors is an adult woman who had mild COVID-19 (a few samples of this study predate the infection). Cell type and time point are not known.

The chain carries TRBV6-6 and TRBJ1-1, with unresolved D. Germline V gene lookup returns CDR1 MNHNY and CDR2 SVGAGI (reference sequence). V was shortened by 11 bases and J by 2 bases, with 21 bases between the two germline ends. The length of the CDR3 is 15 residues. The CDR3 DNA reads TGTGCCGTTTCTTCGGGATCTCCTGAAAACACTGAAGCTTTCTTT. Its protein product is CAVSSGSPENTEAFF.

The chain couples TRBV18 to TRBJ2-7; D gene ambiguous. Germline assignment: CDR1 KGHSH and CDR2 LQKENI. V was shortened by 2 bases and J by 0 bases, with 8 bases between the two germline ends. CDR3 length equals 14 residues. The CDR3 sequence is CASSPGRSSYEQYF. In DNA, the CDR3 is TGTGCCAGCTCACCAGGCAGGAGCTCCTACGAGCAGTACTTC.

This clonotype was observed a handful of times. The J gene is TRBJ2-7, the V gene TRBV4-3; a possible D gene is TRBD2 (6 bases). Germline CDR1 and CDR2: LGHNA and YSLEER. CDR3 length: 14 amino acids. The germline V and J ends were trimmed by 1 base and 6 bases, with 13 bases remaining between them. Here the CDR3 DNA reads TGCGCCAGCAGCCAAGTGGTGGGAGGCAGCGAGCAGTACTTC. Protein product: CASSQVVGGSEQYF.

The rearrangement joins TRBV12-3 or TRBV12-4 to TRBJ2-3; TRBD1 or TRBD2 may be the D gene (5 bases each). The ends were cut back, 6 bases at V and 5 bases at J, with 15 bases in the middle. The CDR3 spans 14 residues. The CDR3, as DNA: TGTGCCAGCAGCAGAGGGGCTAGGGGAGATACGCAGTATTTT. This gives the protein CASSRGARGDTQYF.

The chain recombines TRBV4-3 with TRBJ2-3; tentatively, D is TRBD2 (6 bases). V lost 1 base and J lost 0, with 11 bases in between. CDR3 size: 16 residues. Per the germline V gene, CDR1 is LGHNA and CDR2 is YSLEER. CDR3 sequence: CASSQAGGTSTDTQYF. Written as DNA, the CDR3 is TGCGCCAGCAGCCAAGCTGGCGGGACTAGCACAGATACGCAGTATTTT.

This clonotype was picked up a small number of times. V and J are TRBV12-3 or TRBV12-4 and TRBJ2-1; D is perhaps TRBD1 (6 bases). V was pared by 5 bases and J by 5 bases, with 22 bases between. The CDR3 is 17 residues long. In DNA form, the CDR3 reads TGTGCCAGCAGTACATGGGACACCAATCTGAGTAACAATGAGCAGTTCTTC. It yields the protein CASSTWDTNLSNNEQFF.

Only a few counts were recorded for this clonotype. The chain recombines TRBV7-3 with TRBJ2-3, with D perhaps TRBD2 (5 bases). V was pared by 5 bases and J by 0 bases, with 15 bases between. The CDR3 spans 16 residues. Germline V CDR1 and CDR2: SGHTA, FQGTGA. The DNA for the CDR3 is TGTGCCAGCAGCCGAAGGACTTCAGCTAGCACAGATACGCAGTATTTT. Translated: CASSRRTSASTDTQYF. Full variable domain (missing parts from reference TRBV7-3 and TRBJ2-3): GAGVSQTPSNKVTEKGKYVELRCDPISGHTALYWYRQSLGQGPEFLIYFQGTGAADDSGLPNDRFFAVRPEGSVSTLKIQRTERGDSAVYLCASSRRTSASTDTQYFGPGTRLTVL.

This clonotype was detected only a few times. V gene TRBV23-1 combines with J gene TRBJ2-1; 9 nucleotides agree with TRBD1. TRBV23-1 is an ORF, and what it does is uncertain. The CDR3 has 18 residues. V gave up 4 bases and J gave up 8 bases; unmatched junction bases: 18. The CDR3 protein is CASSRWGSQGASGHEQFF. The CDR3 coding sequence is TGCGCCAGCAGTCGATGGGGATCACAGGGGGCATCTGGCCATGAGCAGTTCTTC.

In nucleotides, the CDR3 is TGTGCCAGCAGGCTGACAGGGAGCATGAACACTGAAGCTTTCTTT. It codes for CASRLTGSMNTEAFF. V gene TRBV2 combines with J gene TRBJ1-1; 7 bases match TRBD1. From germline, CDR1 is SNHLY and CDR2 FYNNEI. The CDR3 spans 15 residues. Unmatched junction bases numbered 7, after V lost 6 bases and J lost 0 bases.

This sequence joins TRBV6-5 and TRBJ1-1, with D hard to call. CDR3 length equals 12 residues. Looked up from germline, CDR1 is MNHEY and CDR2 is SVGAGI. Trimming took 5 bases from V and 7 from J, leaving 11 bases between them. The CDR3: CASSPNYIEAFF. DNA for the CDR3: TGTGCCAGCAGTCCCAATTATATTGAAGCTTTCTTT.

Written as DNA, the CDR3 is TGTGCCAGCAGCGTCCAGGGTGGCCCCCAAGAGACCCAGTACTTC. Amino acid sequence: CASSVQGGPQETQYF. The genes are TRBV7-3 and TRBJ2-5, with D tentatively TRBD1 (5 bases). V was shortened by 5 bases and J by 1 base, with 14 bases between the two germline ends. CDR1 SGHTA and CDR2 FQGTGA come from the germline V gene. The CDR3 loop spans 15 amino acids.

The chain carries TRBV12-3 or TRBV12-4 and TRBJ2-1, with 13 bases lining up with TRBD2. This CDR3 spans 15 amino acids. V gave up 6 bases and J gave up 8 bases; unmatched junction bases: 7. This chain's CDR3 is CASSLTSGRVDEQFF. The DNA of the CDR3 is TGTGCCAGCAGCCTCACTAGCGGGAGGGTCGATGAGCAGTTCTTC.

The sample holds a few counts of this clonotype. V gene TRBV9 combines with J gene TRBJ2-1; 11 bases map to TRBD2. Germline CDR1 SGDLS, CDR2 YYNGEE. The length of the CDR3 is 16 residues. Losses at the gene ends were 3 bases for V and 4 bases for J; bases not matched to a gene: 6. CDR3 bases: TGTGCCAGCAGCGCCACCGGGACTAGCGGTTACAATGAGCAGTTCTTC. Its translation: CASSATGTSGYNEQFF.

This clonotype was observed a handful of times. The rearrangement joins TRBV7-9 to TRBJ2-7; 7 positions match TRBD1. The CDR3 loop spans 14 amino acids. Germline CDR1 and CDR2: SEHNR and FQNEAQ (reference sequence). V shed 5 bases, J shed 3 bases, and the junction held 7 bases outside the gene matches. CDR3 protein: CASSPAGGHYEQYF. CDR3 coding DNA: TGTGCCAGCAGCCCCGCAGGGGGACACTACGAGCAGTACTTC.

This clonotype was counted a few times. The rearrangement links TRBV4-2 to TRBJ1-2, with 7 bases aligning to TRBD1. Germline CDR1 reads LGHNA; CDR2 reads YNFKEQ. The CDR3 has 16 residues. V was clipped by 4 bases and J by 6 bases; unmatched bases: 14. The CDR3 DNA is TGTGCCAGCAGCCGACCCGGACAGGTTGGGCTTGATGGCTACACCTTC. Amino acid sequence: CASSRPGQVGLDGYTF.